The 8 T cell receptor beta chains below all came from one sample that was sequenced in a study of early stage breast cancer tumors. Sequenced by immunoSEQ multiplex PCR; TCRdb stores in-frame clones only, minus some. Among 69,000 or so clones, more than 70% were seen once, and the ten largest hold 4.7%. Sequencing input: blood. These receptors all stem from a person in their 40s with breast cancer.

The chain links TRBV7-8 to TRBJ1-2; D is unclear. Germline V gene lookup returns CDR1 SGHVS and CDR2 FQNEAQ. V lost 5 bases and J 5 bases, leaving 15 bases between the germline ends. CDR3 length: 14 amino acids. CDR3 DNA: TGTGCCAGCAGCCTATCCCCATTTGGGTATGGCTACACCTTC. It is translated as CASSLSPFGYGYTF. Looking up the rest from reference TRBV7-8 and TRBJ1-2 gives the full variable domain: GAGVSQSPRYKVAKRGQDVALRCDPISGHVSLFWYQQALGQGPEFLTYFQNEAQLDKSGLPSDRFFAERPEGSVSTLKIQRTQQEDSAVYLCASSLSPFGYGYTFGSGTRLTVV.

This sequence joins TRBV15 and TRBJ2-1; 7 bases line up with TRBD1. V shed 3 bases, J shed 7 bases, and the junction held 15 bases outside the gene matches. Germline assignment: CDR1 LNHNV and CDR2 YYDKDF (reference sequence). The CDR3 has 17 amino acids. CDR3 amino acids: CATSRENRGPWGNEQFF. DNA for the CDR3: TGTGCCACCAGCAGGGAAAACAGGGGTCCATGGGGGAATGAGCAGTTCTTC.

CDR3 coding DNA: TGTGCCAGCAGTGATTCCGAGGGTTTGGGGTACGAGCAGTACTTC. Translated, it gives CASSDSEGLGYEQYF. This chain links TRBV6-1 with TRBJ2-7, with TRBD2 as a possible D gene (5 bases). This CDR3 is built from 15 residues. V was pared by 3 bases and J by 4 bases, with 16 bases between. Germline lookup yields CDR1 MNHNS and CDR2 SASEGT.

This chain joins TRBV28 and TRBJ2-5; D not certain. The CDR3 extends over 12 amino acids. Germline V gene sequence: CDR1 MDHEN, CDR2 SYDVKM. V lost 2 bases and J 3 bases, leaving 4 bases between the germline ends. Here the CDR3 DNA reads TGTGCCAGCAGTTTACCCAAAGAGACCCAGTACTTC. Translation: CASSLPKETQYF.

V is TRBV25-1 and J is TRBJ2-1; 8 bases are shared with TRBD1. The CDR3 contains 13 residues. Germline V gene lookup returns CDR1 MGHDK and CDR2 SYGVNS. V lost 6 bases and J lost 2; bases outside the gene matches: 0. The CDR3 DNA reads TGTGCCAGCAGACAGGGGGCCTACAATGAGCAGTTCTTC. This codes for CASRQGAYNEQFF.

The gene calls are TRBV30 and TRBJ2-5, with D possibly TRBD1 on 5 matching bases. V dropped 3 bases and J dropped 5 bases, with 13 bases sitting between them. This CDR3 region has 13 residues. Germline CDR1 and CDR2: GTSNPN and SVGIG (reference sequence). The CDR3 DNA reads TGTGCCTGGAGACAGGTGTTGGTCGAGACCCAGTACTTC. Protein product: CAWRQVLVETQYF.

This clone was counted only a few times. This chain connects TRBV9 to TRBJ2-2, with D perhaps given as TRBD1 or TRBD2 (5 bases each). This CDR3 spans 14 amino acids. V lost 5 bases and J lost 6, with 14 bases in between. CDR1 and CDR2 (germline): SGDLS, YYNGEE. CDR3 in amino acids: CASRLGAQAGELFF. Here the CDR3 DNA reads TGTGCCAGCAGACTAGGGGCCCAGGCCGGGGAGCTGTTTTTT.

The chain has TRBV7-9 and TRBJ2-1; TRBD1 matches 7 bases. V lost 3 bases, J lost 10 bases, and 9 bases stayed unmatched. The CDR3 runs 14 residues. CDR1 SEHNR and CDR2 FQNEAQ come from the germline V gene (reference sequence). CDR3 nucleotide sequence: TGTGCCAGCAGCTTGGTAGACAGGGCACGAGAGCAGTTCTTC. This translates into CASSLVDRAREQFF.